Below, 28 T cell receptor beta chains from the same sample are listed, as sequenced in a study of OX40 agonist ivuxolimab in advanced cancers. Sequenced by immunoSEQ multiplex PCR; TCRdb stores in-frame clones only, minus some. The sample carries tens of thousands of clones, approximately 86% recorded once. The sequencing here drew on CD4+ or CD8+ T cells sorted from blood, taken in a trial of the OX40 agonist ivuxolimab. The receptors stem from an adult with an advanced solid tumor such as melanoma, head and neck, liver or kidney cancer.

The chain employs TRBV5-4 and TRBJ1-1; D remains ambiguous. V gave up 0 bases and J gave up 4 bases, with 13 bases separating them. Germline V CDR1 and CDR2: SGHNT, YYREEE (reference sequence). This CDR3 comprises 15 residues. Here the CDR3 DNA reads TGTGCCAGCAGCTTGGCTTTGGAGCTCCGCACTGAAGCTTTCTTT. This gives the protein CASSLALELRTEAFF.

The chain combines TRBV21-1 with TRBJ2-5; the DNA was not used to check the table's D call, TRBD1. TRBV21-1 is reported as a pseudogene. The CDR3 sequence is 14 residues long. The CDR3 DNA reads as TGTGCCAGCAGCAAGAGGGGACAGGGGGAGACCCAGTACTTC. Translating gives CASSKRGQGETQYF.

The chain combines TRBV2 with TRBJ1-2; D unclear. The CDR3 is 14 amino acids. The ends were cut back, 8 bases at V and 0 bases at J, with 13 bases in the middle. CDR1 SNHLY and CDR2 FYNNEI come from the germline V gene. In DNA form, the CDR3 reads TGTGCCAGCGAGTCAGGAAGAGCTAACTATGGCTACACCTTC. Protein product: CASESGRANYGYTF. The full variable domain, rest sourced from reference TRBV2 and TRBJ1-2, is EPEVTQTPSHQVTQMGQEVILRCVPISNHLYFYWYRQILGQKVEFLVSFYNNEISEKSEIFDDQFSVERPDGSNFTLKIRSTKLEDSAMYFCASESGRANYGYTFGSGTRLTVV.

J is TRBJ2-7 and V is TRBV18; tentatively, D is TRBD1 (6 bases). V was pared by 0 bases and J by 3 bases, with 12 bases between. The CDR3 totals 15 residues. Germline assignment: CDR1 KGHSH and CDR2 LQKENI. In nucleotides, the CDR3 is TGTGCCAGCTCACCACCTAACAGGGCCTTCTACGAGCAGTACTTC. It specifies CASSPPNRAFYEQYF.

This clone has a handful of counts. The chain employs TRBV11-2 and TRBJ1-1, with D maybe TRBD1 (6 bases). From germline, CDR1 is SGHAT and CDR2 FQNNGV. The CDR3 runs to 14 residues. With 5 bases removed from V and 6 bases from J, the gap between germline ends came to 16 bases. The DNA for the CDR3 is TGTGCCAGCAGCCCCAGGGGTCCCCGCCCTGAAGCTTTCTTT. Amino acids: CASSPRGPRPEAFF.

The chain has TRBV15 and TRBJ2-2; 8 bases map to TRBD1. The J segment lost 5 bases and the V segment lost 0 bases, leaving 11 bases of the junction unmatched. The CDR3 has 18 residues. Germline values: CDR1 LNHNV, CDR2 YYDKDF (reference sequence). The CDR3 loop reads CATSRDPARQGNTGELFF. The CDR3 bases are TGTGCCACCAGCAGAGATCCGGCTCGACAGGGGAATACCGGGGAGCTGTTTTTT.

The CDR3 coding sequence is TGCGCCAGCAGCCAAGGACCCCGGACAGCCAGCTCCTACGAGCAGTACTTC. It encodes CASSQGPRTASSYEQYF. The chain combines TRBV4-1 with TRBJ2-7; perhaps TRBD1 as D (6 bases). V lost 1 base to trimming and J lost 0 bases, with 16 bases between them. Germline values: CDR1 MGHRA, CDR2 YSYEKL. The CDR3 extends over 17 amino acids.

The rearrangement joins TRBV6-1 to TRBJ1-5, with TRBD1 identical over 10 bases. The CDR3 consists of 20 residues. Trimming at V came to 0 bases and at J to 11 bases, leaving 22 bases not matched to a gene. In germline, CDR1 is MNHNS, CDR2 SASEGT. CDR3 in DNA: TGTGCCAGCAGTGAAGCGAGATTCAACCGGGACAGGGGAGGATCAGCGACCCAGCATTTT. Translation gives CASSEARFNRDRGGSATQHF.

The J gene is TRBJ2-6, the V gene TRBV27, with D maybe TRBD2 (5 bases). CDR3 length equals 16 residues. V lost 6 bases, J lost 2 bases, and 14 bases lay in between. Per germline, CDR1 MNHEY and CDR2 SMNVEV (reference sequence). The CDR3 DNA reads TGTGCCAGCAGAGGAGGTCGAGGGACTGGGGCCAACGTCCTGACTTTC. As protein: CASRGGRGTGANVLTF.

J is TRBJ2-7 and V is TRBV5-1; D gene uncertain. Germline CDR1 reads SGHRS; CDR2 reads YFSETQ. The CDR3 covers 13 residues. V was trimmed by 1 base and J by 2 bases, leaving 7 bases between them. Written as DNA, the CDR3 is TGCGCCAGCAGCTTGTCACTAACCTACGAGCAGTACTTC. Residues: CASSLSLTYEQYF.

J is TRBJ2-1 and V is TRBV6-1; 7 bases match TRBD1. Germline CDR1 MNHNS, CDR2 SASEGT. The CDR3 spans 16 residues. V shed 4 bases and J 2 bases; nucleotides not matched to a gene: 8. CDR3 bases: TGTGCCAGCAGTGGATGGCGGACAGGACCCTACAATGAGCAGTTCTTC. It translates to CASSGWRTGPYNEQFF.

This chain uses TRBV12-2 with TRBJ2-5; the table gives TRBD2 as D, unverified against the DNA. TRBV12-2 is a recognized pseudogene. This CDR3 has 14 amino acids. The DNA of the CDR3 is TGTGCAAGTCGCTCTCGGGACTTCCAAGAGACCCAGTACTTC. Its translation: CASRSRDFQETQYF.

This rearrangement joins TRBV19 to TRBJ2-5, with 8 bases matching TRBD2. The J call is uncertain, as TRBJ2-7 better fits the DNA end. The CDR3 covers 13 residues. In germline, CDR1 is LNHDA, CDR2 SQIVND (reference sequence). The CDR3 nucleotides are TGTGCCAGTAGTACCAAAACTAGCGGCGAGCAGTACTTC. Its translation: CASSTKTSGEQYF.

V and J are TRBV2 and TRBJ2-2; D ambiguous. CDR3 length equals 15 residues. V was cut by 6 bases and J by 0 bases, with 11 bases left in between. CDR1 is SNHLY, CDR2 FYNNEI, per germline. The CDR3 reads CASRPGFANTGELFF. The CDR3 nucleotides read TGTGCCAGCAGACCGGGCTTCGCGAACACCGGGGAGCTGTTTTTT.

V and J are TRBV28 and TRBJ2-3; no reliable D call. The CDR3 sequence is 14 residues long. Germline assignment: CDR1 MDHEN and CDR2 SYDVKM. The V end lost 2 bases, the J end lost 7 bases, and 13 bases lay between the germline ends. This chain's CDR3 is CASSLGYLMNTQYF. The DNA of the CDR3 is TGTGCCAGCAGTTTAGGATACCTTATGAATACGCAGTATTTT.

The chain combines TRBV5-4 with TRBJ1-1; 12 bases fit TRBD1. The CDR3 consists of 17 residues. Germline loops: CDR1 SGHNT, CDR2 YYREEE (reference sequence). After removal of 4 bases from V and 1 base from J, the junction contained 8 bases not matched to a gene. The CDR3 protein is CASSPGQGALGNTEAFF. For the CDR3, the DNA is TGTGCCAGCAGCCCGGGACAGGGGGCGCTCGGGAACACTGAAGCTTTCTTT.

As to this clone: At one boundary the junction diverges from the germline segment, which might be a read error. The genes are TRBV20-1 and TRBJ2-7; D unresolved. CDR3 length: 11 amino acids. The germline CDR1 and CDR2 sequences are DFQATT and SNEGSKA (reference sequence). CDR3 DNA: TGCAGGGCCAGCGATGGGCAGTCCCCACACTTC. It codes for CRASDGQSPHF.

This chain joins TRBV10-2 and TRBJ2-7; 9 positions agree with TRBD1. CDR1 and CDR2 from the germline V gene are WSHSY and SAAADI. The CDR3 is 14 residues long. V was pared by 4 bases and J by 2 bases, with 3 bases of the junction left unmatched. In DNA, the CDR3 is TGCGCCAGCAGTGTTCGACAGGGGGCCTACGAGCAGTACTTC. Residues: CASSVRQGAYEQYF.

The genes are TRBV28 and TRBJ2-7; D may be TRBD2 (6 bases). Germline values: CDR1 MDHEN, CDR2 SYDVKM. The ends were cut back, 6 bases at V and 5 bases at J, with 20 bases in the middle. The CDR3 consists of 15 residues. The CDR3 spells CASRGDGAGWDEQYF. The DNA for the CDR3 is TGTGCCAGCAGGGGAGATGGCGCGGGATGGGACGAGCAGTACTTC.

The rearrangement links TRBV11-2 to TRBJ2-1; D remains ambiguous. Germline V gene data show CDR1 as SGHAT and CDR2 as FQNNGV. This CDR3 has 16 amino acids. V gave up 4 bases and J gave up 0 bases, with 13 bases separating them. CDR3 DNA: TGTGCCAGCAGCTGGACGTCGGAAAGCTCCTACAATGAGCAGTTCTTC. Amino acids: CASSWTSESSYNEQFF.

This rearrangement joins TRBV14 to TRBJ2-1; TRBD2 is a possible D gene (6 bases). Germline assignment: CDR1 SGHDN and CDR2 FVKESK. Trimming removed 4 bases from V and 4 bases from J, with 17 bases in between. The CDR3 sequence is 16 residues long. The CDR3 sequence is CASSRNVGGFYNEQFF. The CDR3 DNA is TGTGCCAGCAGCCGAAATGTGGGAGGTTTTTACAATGAGCAGTTCTTC.

V and J are TRBV6-1 and TRBJ2-4; 12 nucleotides agree with TRBD2. V lost 2 bases to trimming and J lost 2 bases; unmatched junction nucleotides: 10. This CDR3 spans 19 amino acids. Germline lookup yields CDR1 MNHNS and CDR2 SASEGT. The CDR3 DNA reads as TGTGCCAGCAGTGAACGACTAGCGGGAGTAGAGCTGACCAAAAACATTCAGTACTTC. Encoded protein: CASSERLAGVELTKNIQYF.

The V gene is TRBV7-3, the J gene TRBJ1-6; D is possibly TRBD1 (6 bases). V gave up 2 bases and J gave up 6 bases, with 11 bases separating them. CDR1 and CDR2 from the germline V gene are SGHTA and FQGTGA. The CDR3 has 15 amino acids. CDR3 nucleotides: TGTGCCAGCAGCTTACAGGGGCATGGTAATTCACCCCTCCACTTT. This codes for CASSLQGHGNSPLHF.

The V and J genes are TRBV28 and TRBJ1-5; TRBD1 is a possible D gene (5 bases). The germline gives CDR1 MDHEN, CDR2 SYDVKM. This CDR3 comprises 14 residues. V shed 6 bases and J shed 1 base, with 10 bases lying between them. The CDR3 loop is CASRGGRSNQPQHF. CDR3 nucleotides: TGTGCCAGCAGGGGGGGTAGAAGCAATCAGCCCCAGCATTTT. The complete variable domain, with remaining parts taken from reference TRBV28 and TRBJ1-5, reads DVKVTQSSRYLVKRTGEKVFLECVQDMDHENMFWYRQDPGLGLRLIYFSYDVKMKEKGDIPEGYSVSREKKERFSLILESASTNQTSMYLCASRGGRSNQPQHFGDGTRLSIL.

The chain combines TRBV2 with TRBJ2-2; unclear D gene. The CDR3 consists of 12 residues. Trimming pared 5 bases from V and 7 bases from J, leaving 8 bases between. From germline, CDR1 is SNHLY and CDR2 FYNNEI. CDR3 nucleotides: TGTGCCAGCAGTAAGCCCAACGGGGAGCTGTTTTTT. Translation: CASSKPNGELFF.

In its sample, this clone was seen once. The chain uses TRBV13 and TRBJ1-4; D perhaps matches TRBD1 (5 bases). Trimming cost V 1 base and J 0 bases, with 9 bases left between them. CDR1 is PRHDT, CDR2 FYEKMQ, per germline (reference sequence). The length of the CDR3 is 16 residues. The CDR3 is CASSLEGAATNEKLFF. The CDR3 DNA reads TGTGCCAGCAGCTTAGAAGGGGCCGCAACTAATGAAAAACTGTTTTTT.

This clone was picked up a small number of times. The rearrangement uses TRBV29-1 and TRBJ1-5; weak D call: TRBD1 (5 bases). The CDR3 has 13 residues. The V gene's germline CDR1 is SQVTM and CDR2 ANQGSEA. V gave up 4 bases and J gave up 5 bases, with 12 bases separating them. CDR3 DNA sequence: TGCAGCGTTGCACAGGCCCTCTATCAGCCCCAGCATTTT. It specifies CSVAQALYQPQHF.

The chain has TRBV11-2 and TRBJ1-1, with D hard to call. The CDR3 consists of 12 residues. Germline V gives CDR1 SGHAT, CDR2 FQNNGV. V lost 8 bases to trimming and J lost 0 bases, with 7 bases between them. In DNA, the CDR3 is TGTGCCAGCCGGACCCTGAACACTGAAGCTTTCTTT. Residues: CASRTLNTEAFF.